This TCR beta chain was obtained from a study of CD8+ T cells in alopecia areata. Study overall: Treated patients were given oral tofacitinib, which was dosed at 5 to 10 mg twice daily.

Study-wide results and limits: In lesional scalp, particularly from alopecia totalis/universalis, clonality was higher than in normal scalp. Sharing of TCR sequences between patients (possibly for HLA-related reasons) was less clear than in mice.

The CDR3 consists of 14 residues. Germline CDR1 is GTSNPN and CDR2 is SVGIG (reference sequence). Trimming pared 3 bases from V and 4 bases from J, leaving 10 bases between. It was from PBMCs that CD4+ and CD8+ T cells were sorted. Reverse transcription of extracted RNA yielded cDNA, which provided the sequencing template. TCRdb's table, derived via immunoSEQ multiplex PCR, lists solely in-frame clones and lacks some. The sample holds fewer than 200,000 clones, around three fifths seen once. A word on this clone: The target antigen is unknown.

The chain uses TRBV30 and TRBJ1-6, with a tentative D call TRBD1 (5 bases). The sample was CD4+ T cells sorted from blood, taken at week 0. The sequence derives from a human donor with alopecia areata. DNA of the CDR3: TGTGCCTGGAGAGGGACTGGGTATAATTCACCCCTCCACTTT. It is translated as CAWRGTGYNSPLHF. Filled out from reference TRBV30 and TRBJ1-6, the complete variable domain reads SQTIHQWPATLVQPVGSPLSLECTVEGTSNPNLYWYRQAAGRGLQLLFYSVGIGQISSEVPQNLSASRPQDRQFILSSKKLLLSDSGFYLCAWRGTGYNSPLHFGNGTRLTVT.